The clone carrying this T cell receptor (beta chain) showed up many times. Its antigen is still unknown. The source of the sample is a study of T cells in Graves' hyperthyroidism and ophthalmopathy. Broader study findings: Appearing also in blood were most of the thyroid clonotypes expanded above 0.001.

J gave up 4 bases and V 6 bases, and 10 bases lay outside the gene matches. Per germline, CDR1 SGHRS and CDR2 YFSETQ. CDR3 size: 14 residues. There were TCR beta CDR3 regions amplified from RNA transcripts. First-round RT-PCR of the TCR CDR3 relied on the HTBI primer set. TCRdb redid the calling of the multiplex PCR reads with MiXCR, one entry per CDR3 protein. The data show a few hundred thousand distinct CDR3 sequences, around 20% seen once. The V gene is TRBV5-1, the J gene TRBJ2-7; the match to TRBD1 covers 7 bases. Sequencing used blood. The receptor's source is a woman aged 50 to 65 with Graves' hyperthyroidism. Here the CDR3 reads CASKNLPTGYEQYF. CDR3 sequence (DNA): TGCGCCAGCAAAAACCTACCGACAGGGTACGAGCAGTACTTC.